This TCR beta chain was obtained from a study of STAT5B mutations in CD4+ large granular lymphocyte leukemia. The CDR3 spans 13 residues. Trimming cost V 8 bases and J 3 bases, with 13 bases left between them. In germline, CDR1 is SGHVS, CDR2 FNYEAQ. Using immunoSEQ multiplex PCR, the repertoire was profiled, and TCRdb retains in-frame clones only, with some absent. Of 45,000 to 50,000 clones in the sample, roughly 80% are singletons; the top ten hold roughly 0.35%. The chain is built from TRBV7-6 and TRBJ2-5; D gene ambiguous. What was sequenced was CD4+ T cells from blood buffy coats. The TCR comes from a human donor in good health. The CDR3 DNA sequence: TGTGCCAGCGGGCCCCGGGCTAAAGAGACCCAGTACTTC. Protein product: CASGPRAKETQYF.